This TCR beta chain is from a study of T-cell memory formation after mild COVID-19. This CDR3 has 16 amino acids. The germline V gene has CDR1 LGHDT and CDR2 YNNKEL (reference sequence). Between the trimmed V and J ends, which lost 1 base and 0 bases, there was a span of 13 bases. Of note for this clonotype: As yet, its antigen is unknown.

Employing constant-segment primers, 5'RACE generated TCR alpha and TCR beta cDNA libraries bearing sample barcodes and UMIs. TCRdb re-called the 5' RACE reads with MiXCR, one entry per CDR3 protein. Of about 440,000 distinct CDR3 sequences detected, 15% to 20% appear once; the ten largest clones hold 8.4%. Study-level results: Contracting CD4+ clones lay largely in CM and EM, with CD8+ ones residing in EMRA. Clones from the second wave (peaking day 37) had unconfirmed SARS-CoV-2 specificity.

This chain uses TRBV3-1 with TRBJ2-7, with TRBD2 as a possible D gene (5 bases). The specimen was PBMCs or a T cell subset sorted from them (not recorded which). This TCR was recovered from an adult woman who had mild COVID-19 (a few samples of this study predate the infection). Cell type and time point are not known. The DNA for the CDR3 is TGTGCCAGCAGCCAAGCGCTACCGGGGTCCTCCTACGAGCAGTACTTC. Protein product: CASSQALPGSSYEQYF.